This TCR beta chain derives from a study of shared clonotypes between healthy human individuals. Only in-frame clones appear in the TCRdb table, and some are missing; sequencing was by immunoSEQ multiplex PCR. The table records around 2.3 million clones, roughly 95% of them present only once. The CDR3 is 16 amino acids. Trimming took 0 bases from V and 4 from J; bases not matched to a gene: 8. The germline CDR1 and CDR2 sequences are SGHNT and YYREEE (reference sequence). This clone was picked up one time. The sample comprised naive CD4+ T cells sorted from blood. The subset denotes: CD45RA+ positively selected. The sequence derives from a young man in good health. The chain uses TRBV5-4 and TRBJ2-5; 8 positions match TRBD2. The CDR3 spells CASSLAGREVGETQYF. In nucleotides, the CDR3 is TGTGCCAGCAGCTTGGCCGGGCGGGAGGTGGGAGAGACCCAGTACTTC.